This T cell receptor (beta chain) originates from a study of CD8+ T cells in alopecia areata. Of note for this clone: The gene names here belong to mouse. The observed sequence ends 3 residues before the CDR3 terminus, with the missing tail filled in from the germline J gene.

The V segment lost 3 bases and the J segment 2 bases; nucleotides outside the gene matches: 2. The CDR3 has 15 amino acids. CDR1 and CDR2 (germline): FNHDT, SITEND (reference sequence). The sorting of pooled cutaneous lymph node cells relied on CD4, CD8alpha, NKG2D, NKG2ACE and other markers. Reverse transcription of extracted RNA yielded cDNA, which provided the sequencing template. Data came from immunoSEQ multiplex PCR; TCRdb stores just in-frame clones and leaves some out. The sample holds 250,000 or so clones, and no clone turns up only once. The origin of this receptor is a C3H/HeJ mouse with alopecia areata. This strain's MHC haplotype is H2-k. Sequencing input: CD4+ T cells sorted from a lymph node. This chain connects TRBV19 to TRBJ1-6, with 7 positions matching TRBD1. TRBJ1-6 is placed among ORFs of uncertain function. The CDR3 DNA, read in part, is TGTGCCAGCAGTAGGGGACAGACCTATAATTCGCCC. Translating gives CASSRGQTYNSP. The CDR3 in its entirety is CASSRGQTYNSPLYF.